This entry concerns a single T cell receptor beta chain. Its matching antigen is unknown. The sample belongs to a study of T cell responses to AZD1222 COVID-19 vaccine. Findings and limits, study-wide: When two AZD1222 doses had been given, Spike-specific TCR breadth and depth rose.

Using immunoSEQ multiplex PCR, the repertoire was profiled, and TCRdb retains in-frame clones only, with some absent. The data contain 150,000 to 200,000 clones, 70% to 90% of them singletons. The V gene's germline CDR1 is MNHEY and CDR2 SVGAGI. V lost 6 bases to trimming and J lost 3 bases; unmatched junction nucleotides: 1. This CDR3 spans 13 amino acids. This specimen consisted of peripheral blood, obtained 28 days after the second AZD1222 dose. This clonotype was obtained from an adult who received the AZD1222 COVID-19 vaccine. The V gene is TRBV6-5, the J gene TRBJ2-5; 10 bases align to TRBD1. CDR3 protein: CASRDRGKETQYF. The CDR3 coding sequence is TGTGCCAGCAGGGACAGGGGGAAAGAGACCCAGTACTTC.